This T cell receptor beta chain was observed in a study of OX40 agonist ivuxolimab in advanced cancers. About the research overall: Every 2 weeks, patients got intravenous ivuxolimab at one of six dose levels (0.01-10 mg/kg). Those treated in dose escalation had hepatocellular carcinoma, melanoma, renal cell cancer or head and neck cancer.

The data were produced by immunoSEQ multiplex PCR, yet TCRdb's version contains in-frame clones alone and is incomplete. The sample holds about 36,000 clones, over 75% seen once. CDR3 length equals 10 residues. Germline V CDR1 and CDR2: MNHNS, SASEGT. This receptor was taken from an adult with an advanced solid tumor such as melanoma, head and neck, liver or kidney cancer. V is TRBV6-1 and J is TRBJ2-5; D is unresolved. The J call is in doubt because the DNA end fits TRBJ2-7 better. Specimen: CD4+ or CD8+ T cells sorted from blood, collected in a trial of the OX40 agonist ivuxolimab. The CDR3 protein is CASSGYEQYF. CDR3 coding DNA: TGTGCCAGCAGTGGTTACGAGCAGTACTTC.